The next 14 T cell receptor beta chains were all read from a single sample in a study of response to subunit inactivated influenza vaccine. TCRdb re-called the RT-PCR reads through MiXCR, storing one row per CDR3 protein. The table has 800,000 or so distinct CDR3 sequences, 21% seen once. This material consisted of PBMCs from blood, taken roughly 5 days after vaccination. Source of these receptors: a man aged 45-60 years who received an inactivated influenza vaccine.

Here the CDR3 reads CAFRRGCWDEQYF. The CDR3 DNA follows: TGTGCCTTCCGGCGCGGGTGCTGGGACGAGCAGTACTTC. This sequence joins TRBV21-1 and TRBJ2-7; TRBD1 was called by the table and not checked on the DNA. TRBV21-1 is a pseudogene. The CDR3 extends over 13 amino acids.

This clonotype appeared a few times. The J gene is TRBJ2-7, the V gene TRBV2, with a weak D call TRBD2 (5 bases). The CDR3 runs 14 residues. Trimming left V 1 base short and J 6 bases short, with 13 bases between. Looked up from germline, CDR1 is SNHLY and CDR2 is FYNNEI. The CDR3 DNA reads as TGTGCCAGCAGTGAAGAGACGGGAATTCTCGAGCAGTACTTC. Its protein is CASSEETGILEQYF.

This clonotype was detected a few times. V gene TRBV20-1 combines with J gene TRBJ2-1, with 9 nucleotides matching TRBD2. The CDR3 covers 15 residues. Germline values: CDR1 DFQATT, CDR2 SNEGSKA (reference sequence). Trimming cost V 1 base and J 4 bases; bases outside gene matches: 5. CDR3 amino acids: CSARARTSVYNEQFF. The CDR3 nucleotides are TGCAGTGCTAGAGCGAGGACTAGCGTTTACAATGAGCAGTTCTTC.

The rearrangement uses TRBV11-2 and TRBJ1-1; 8 bases are a match to TRBD1. The CDR3 has 13 amino acids. Unmatched junction bases numbered 6, after V lost 5 bases and J lost 7 bases. Germline assignment: CDR1 SGHAT and CDR2 FQNNGV. CDR3 loop: CASSTDRGGEAFF. In DNA form, the CDR3 reads TGTGCCAGCAGCACAGACAGGGGAGGTGAAGCTTTCTTT.

This clonotype was observed many times. The rearrangement links TRBV29-1 to TRBJ2-1; no clear D. Germline V gene lookup returns CDR1 SQVTM and CDR2 ANQGSEA. The CDR3 contains 16 residues. The V end was cut by 5 bases, the J end by 0 bases, with 17 bases between. CDR3 sequence: CSVQNQQTYSYNEQFF. The CDR3 DNA reads TGCAGCGTTCAAAATCAACAGACCTACTCCTACAATGAGCAGTTCTTC.

This chain connects TRBV4-1 to TRBJ2-1, with D hard to call. V gave up 0 bases and J gave up 12 bases, with 24 bases separating them. The CDR3 consists of 17 residues. CDR1 is MGHRA, CDR2 YSYEKL, per germline. The DNA for the CDR3 is TGCGCCAGCAGCCAAGATTGGTTGACAACCATTAGTTTAGGGCAGTTCTTC. It translates to CASSQDWLTTISLGQFF.

This clonotype was recorded a few times. The chain is built from TRBV20-1 and TRBJ2-7, with a weak D call TRBD2 (6 bases). CDR1 DFQATT and CDR2 SNEGSKA come from the germline V gene (reference sequence). The V gene lost 4 bases and the J gene lost 2 bases, with 12 bases spanning the gap. This CDR3 contains 13 residues. The CDR3 protein is CSAMEGATYEQYF. Here the CDR3 DNA reads TGCAGTGCTATGGAGGGAGCGACCTACGAGCAGTACTTC.

This clonotype was picked up a small number of times. The chain couples TRBV20-1 to TRBJ2-7; 8 bases are a match to TRBD2. Germline assignment: CDR1 DFQATT and CDR2 SNEGSKA (reference sequence). CDR3 size: 16 residues. Trimming removed 3 bases from V and 5 bases from J; junction bases left unmatched: 15. The CDR3 region is CSASSTLTGGPHEQYF. The CDR3 nucleotides are TGCAGTGCTAGTTCCACCCTAACGGGAGGGCCTCACGAGCAGTACTTC.

The genes are TRBV3-1 and TRBJ2-5; 9 bases match TRBD2. V shed 4 bases, J shed 2 bases, and the junction held 5 bases outside the gene matches. The CDR3 extends over 15 amino acids. Germline CDR1 is LGHDT and CDR2 is YNNKEL (reference sequence). CDR3 region: CASSRGTSRQETQYF. The CDR3 DNA sequence: TGTGCCAGCAGCCGGGGGACTAGCCGTCAAGAGACCCAGTACTTC.

This chain joins TRBV20-1 and TRBJ2-1; 12 bases fit TRBD2. CDR1 and CDR2 (germline): DFQATT, SNEGSKA (reference sequence). This CDR3 contains 16 residues. The junction had 5 bases not matched to a gene; V was cut back by 2 bases and J by 3 bases. The CDR3 region is CSARSTGLAGYNEQFF. CDR3 DNA: TGCAGTGCTAGATCAACGGGACTAGCGGGCTACAATGAGCAGTTCTTC.

This clonotype was detected only a few times. This chain joins TRBV20-1 and TRBJ1-5; D is possibly TRBD1 (6 bases). The CDR3 consists of 13 residues. V lost 3 bases and J 7 bases, leaving 13 bases between the germline ends. From germline, CDR1 is DFQATT and CDR2 SNEGSKA (reference sequence). The CDR3 region has the DNA TGCAGTGCTAGTTTACCAGGGGCACAGCCCCAGCATTTT. Its protein product is CSASLPGAQPQHF.

This chain links TRBV11-3 with TRBJ2-3; TRBD2 matches at 11 bases. Germline V gene data show CDR1 as SGHNT and CDR2 as YENEEA. J was trimmed by 4 bases and V by 5 bases; bases with no gene match: 5. The CDR3 totals 15 residues. The CDR3 region is CASSRGTSGSDTQYF. In DNA form, the CDR3 reads TGTGCCAGCAGCCGGGGGACTAGCGGCTCAGATACGCAGTATTTT.

The rearrangement links TRBV28 to TRBJ2-1; 10 nucleotides align to TRBD2. The J segment lost 4 bases and the V segment lost 5 bases, leaving 8 bases of the junction unmatched. Germline CDR1 MDHEN, CDR2 SYDVKM. This CDR3 has 16 residues. The CDR3 sequence: CASSRLRTSGYNEQFF. CDR3 DNA sequence: TGTGCCAGCAGTAGGCTCAGGACTAGCGGTTACAATGAGCAGTTCTTC.

This clonotype was seen a few times. V gene TRBV30 combines with J gene TRBJ2-5; D call uncertain. This CDR3 is built from 11 residues. V was pared by 0 bases and J by 5 bases, with 4 bases between. Germline V lookup: CDR1 GTSNPN, CDR2 SVGIG (reference sequence). The CDR3 loop is CAWSVRETQYF. In DNA, the CDR3 is TGTGCCTGGAGTGTACGGGAGACCCAGTACTTC. The full variable domain, completed using reference TRBV30 and TRBJ2-5, is SQTIHQWPATLVQPVGSPLSLECTVEGTSNPNLYWYRQAAGRGLQLLFYSVGIGQISSEVPQNLSASRPQDRQFILSSKKLLLSDSGFYLCAWSVRETQYFGPGTRLLVL.